This TCR beta chain is drawn from a study of CD8+ T cells in alopecia areata. TCR sequencing used cDNA made by reverse transcription of extracted RNA. Using immunoSEQ multiplex PCR, the repertoire was profiled, and TCRdb retains in-frame clones only, with some absent. The data contain about 270,000 clones, about 60% of them seen just once; the ten biggest clones take up about 0.9%. Germline CDR1 SQVTM, CDR2 ANQGSEA. This CDR3 is 14 amino acids long. Trimming took off 4 bases at V and 2 bases at J, with 12 bases between the two ends. The table lists this clone with a few counts. Stated treatment: oral pan-JAK inhibitor, 5-10 mg twice daily.

The source was CD4+ T cells sorted from blood, collected at approximately week 52, from a patient treated with tofacitinib. The sequence derives from a human donor with alopecia areata. This chain links TRBV29-1 with TRBJ2-1; perhaps TRBD2 as D (6 bases). CDR3 DNA: TGCAGCGTTGGTCTGGGGGAGGCCTACAATGAGCAGTTCTTC. Amino acid sequence: CSVGLGEAYNEQFF.